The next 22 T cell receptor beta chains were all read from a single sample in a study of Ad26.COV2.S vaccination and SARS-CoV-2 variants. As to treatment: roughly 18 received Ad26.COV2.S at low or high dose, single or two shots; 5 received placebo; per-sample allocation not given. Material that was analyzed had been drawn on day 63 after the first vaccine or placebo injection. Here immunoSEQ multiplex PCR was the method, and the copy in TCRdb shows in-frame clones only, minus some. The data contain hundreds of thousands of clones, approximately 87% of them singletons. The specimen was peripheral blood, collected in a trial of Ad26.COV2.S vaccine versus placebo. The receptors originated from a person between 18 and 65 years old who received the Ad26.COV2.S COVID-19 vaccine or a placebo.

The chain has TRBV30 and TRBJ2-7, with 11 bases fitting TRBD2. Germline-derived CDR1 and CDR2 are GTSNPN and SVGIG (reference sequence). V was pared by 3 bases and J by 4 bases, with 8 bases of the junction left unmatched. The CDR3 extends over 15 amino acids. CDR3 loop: CAWSQKTSGMYEQYF. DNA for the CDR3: TGTGCCTGGAGCCAGAAGACTAGCGGGATGTACGAGCAGTACTTC.

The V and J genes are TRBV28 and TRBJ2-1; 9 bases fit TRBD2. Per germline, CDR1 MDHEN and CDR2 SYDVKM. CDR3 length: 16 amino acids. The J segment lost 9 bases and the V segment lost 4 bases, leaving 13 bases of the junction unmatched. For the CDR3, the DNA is TGTGCCAGCAGTTCCCGAGGGGCGGGGGGGCCCGTTGAGCAGTTCTTC. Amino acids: CASSSRGAGGPVEQFF.

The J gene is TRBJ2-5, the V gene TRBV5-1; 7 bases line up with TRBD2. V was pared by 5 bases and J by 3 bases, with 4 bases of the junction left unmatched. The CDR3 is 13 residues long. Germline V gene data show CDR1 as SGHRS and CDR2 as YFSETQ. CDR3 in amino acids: CASRSGREETQYF. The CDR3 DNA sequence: TGCGCCAGCAGGTCGGGGAGGGAAGAGACCCAGTACTTC. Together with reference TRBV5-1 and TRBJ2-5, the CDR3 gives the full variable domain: KAGVTQTPRYLIKTRGQQVTLSCSPISGHRSVSWYQQTPGQGLQFLFEYFSETQRNKGNFPGRFSGRQFSNSRSEMNVSTLELGDSALYLCASRSGREETQYFGPGTRLLVL.

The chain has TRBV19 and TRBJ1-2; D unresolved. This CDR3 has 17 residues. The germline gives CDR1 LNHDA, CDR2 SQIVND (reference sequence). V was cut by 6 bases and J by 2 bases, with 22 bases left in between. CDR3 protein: CASSEEGFRTANYGYTF. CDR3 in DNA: TGTGCCAGTAGCGAGGAGGGTTTTCGGACGGCGAACTATGGCTACACCTTC.

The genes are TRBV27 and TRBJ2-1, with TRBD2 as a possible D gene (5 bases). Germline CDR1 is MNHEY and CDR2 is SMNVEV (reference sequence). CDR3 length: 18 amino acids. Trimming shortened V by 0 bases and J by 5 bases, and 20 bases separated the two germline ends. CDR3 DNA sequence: TGTGCCAGCAGTTTATCGGGCGTTTTGGCGGGCAAACACAATGAGCAGTTCTTC. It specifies CASSLSGVLAGKHNEQFF.

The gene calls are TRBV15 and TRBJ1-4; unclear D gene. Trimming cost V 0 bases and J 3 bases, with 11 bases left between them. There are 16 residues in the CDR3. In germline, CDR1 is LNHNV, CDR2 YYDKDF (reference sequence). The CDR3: CATSRDIRTPNEKLFF. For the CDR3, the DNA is TGTGCCACCAGCAGAGATATAAGGACCCCTAATGAAAAACTGTTTTTT.

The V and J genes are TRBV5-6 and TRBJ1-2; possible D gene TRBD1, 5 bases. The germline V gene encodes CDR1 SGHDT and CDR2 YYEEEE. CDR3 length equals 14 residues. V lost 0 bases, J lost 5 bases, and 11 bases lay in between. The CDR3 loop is CASSLVGREYGYTF. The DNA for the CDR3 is TGTGCCAGCAGCTTGGTGGGCAGGGAGTATGGCTACACCTTC.

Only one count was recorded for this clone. CDR3 protein: CSVAWDSWNTEAFF. The DNA for the CDR3 is TGCAGCGTGGCATGGGACAGCTGGAACACTGAAGCTTTCTTT. The chain has TRBV29-1 and TRBJ1-1, with 7 bases matching TRBD1. Germline V lookup: CDR1 SQVTM, CDR2 ANQGSEA. CDR3 length equals 14 residues. V was pared by 6 bases and J by 1 base, with 8 bases of the junction left unmatched.

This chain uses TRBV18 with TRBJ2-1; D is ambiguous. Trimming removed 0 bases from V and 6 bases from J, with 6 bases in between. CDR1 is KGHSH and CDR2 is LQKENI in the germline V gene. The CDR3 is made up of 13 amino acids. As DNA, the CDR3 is TGTGCCAGCTCACCACCGTCGGTCAATGAGCAGTTCTTC. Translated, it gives CASSPPSVNEQFF. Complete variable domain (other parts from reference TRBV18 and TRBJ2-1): NAGVMQNPRHLVRRRGQEARLRCSPMKGHSHVYWYRQLPEEGLKFMVYLQKENIIDESGMPKERFSAEFPKEGPSILRIQQVVRGDSAAYFCASSPPSVNEQFFGPGTRLTVL.

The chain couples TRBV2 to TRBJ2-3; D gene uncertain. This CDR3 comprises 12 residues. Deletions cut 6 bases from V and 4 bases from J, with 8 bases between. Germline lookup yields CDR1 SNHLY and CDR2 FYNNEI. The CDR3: CASRLKADTQYF. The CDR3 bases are TGTGCCAGCAGATTGAAGGCAGATACGCAGTATTTT.

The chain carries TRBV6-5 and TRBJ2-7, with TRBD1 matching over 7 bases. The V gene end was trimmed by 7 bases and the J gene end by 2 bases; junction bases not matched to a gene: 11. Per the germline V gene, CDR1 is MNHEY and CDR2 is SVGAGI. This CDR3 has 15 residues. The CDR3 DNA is TGTGCCAGCATATCCTCTCGGGACAGTACCTACGAGCAGTACTTC. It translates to CASISSRDSTYEQYF.

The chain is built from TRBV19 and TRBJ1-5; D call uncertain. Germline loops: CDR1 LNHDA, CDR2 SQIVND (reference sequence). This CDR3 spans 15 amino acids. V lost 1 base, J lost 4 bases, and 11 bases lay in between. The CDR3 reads CASSIVGDGNQPQHF. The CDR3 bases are TGTGCCAGTAGTATAGTGGGAGACGGTAATCAGCCCCAGCATTTT.

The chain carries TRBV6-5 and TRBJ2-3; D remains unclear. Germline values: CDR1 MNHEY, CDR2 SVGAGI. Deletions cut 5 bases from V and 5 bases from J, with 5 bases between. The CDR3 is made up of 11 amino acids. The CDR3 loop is CASSTLDTQYF. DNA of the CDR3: TGTGCCAGCAGTACCCTAGATACGCAGTATTTT.

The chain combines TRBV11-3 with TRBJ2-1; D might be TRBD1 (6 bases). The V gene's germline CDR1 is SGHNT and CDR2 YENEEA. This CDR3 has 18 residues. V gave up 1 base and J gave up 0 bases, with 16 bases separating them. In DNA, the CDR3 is TGTGCCAGCAGCTTAGGGGCCCCAGGGGCGACCTCCTACAATGAGCAGTTCTTC. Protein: CASSLGAPGATSYNEQFF.

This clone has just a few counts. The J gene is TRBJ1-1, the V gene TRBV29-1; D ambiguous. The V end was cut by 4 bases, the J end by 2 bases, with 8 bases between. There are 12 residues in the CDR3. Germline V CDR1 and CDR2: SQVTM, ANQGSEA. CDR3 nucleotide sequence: TGCAGCGTTGTCTCAAGCAACACTGAAGCTTTCTTT. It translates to CSVVSSNTEAFF.

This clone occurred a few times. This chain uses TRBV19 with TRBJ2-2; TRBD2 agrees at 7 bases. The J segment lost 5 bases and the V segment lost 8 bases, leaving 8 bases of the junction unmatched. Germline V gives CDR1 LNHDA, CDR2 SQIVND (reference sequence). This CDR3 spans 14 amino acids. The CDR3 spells CASLNSGRTGELFF. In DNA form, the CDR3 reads TGTGCCAGTCTCAACTCCGGGAGGACCGGGGAGCTGTTTTTT. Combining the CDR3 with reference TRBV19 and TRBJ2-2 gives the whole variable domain DGGITQSPKYLFRKEGQNVTLSCEQNLNHDAMYWYRQDPGQGLRLIYYSQIVNDFQKGDIAEGYSVSREKKESFPLTVTSAQKNPTAFYLCASLNSGRTGELFFGEGSRLTVL.

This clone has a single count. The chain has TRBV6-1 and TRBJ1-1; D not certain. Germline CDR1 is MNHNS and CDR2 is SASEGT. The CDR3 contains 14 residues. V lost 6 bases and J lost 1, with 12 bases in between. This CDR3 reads CASSHNHANTEAFF. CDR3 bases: TGTGCCAGCAGCCACAACCACGCGAACACTGAAGCTTTCTTT.

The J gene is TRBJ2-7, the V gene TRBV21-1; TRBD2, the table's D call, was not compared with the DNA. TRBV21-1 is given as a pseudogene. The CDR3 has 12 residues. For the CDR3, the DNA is TGTGCCAGCTTCGGGTGGGAGTACGAGCAGTACTTC. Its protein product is CASFGWEYEQYF.

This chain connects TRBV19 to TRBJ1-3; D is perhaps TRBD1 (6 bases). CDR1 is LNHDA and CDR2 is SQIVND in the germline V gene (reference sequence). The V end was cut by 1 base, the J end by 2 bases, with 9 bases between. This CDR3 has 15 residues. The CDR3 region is CASSIGGATGNTIYF. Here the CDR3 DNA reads TGTGCCAGTAGTATAGGGGGGGCTACTGGAAACACCATATATTTT.

The DNA of the CDR3 is TGTGCCAGTAGTCGACTAGGGACAGGGGGTGTCAATGAGCAGTTCTTC. Its protein is CASSRLGTGGVNEQFF. The chain recombines TRBV19 with TRBJ2-1, with 11 bases identical to TRBD1. V was pared by 5 bases and J by 6 bases, with 9 bases of the junction left unmatched. Germline V CDR1 and CDR2: LNHDA, SQIVND (reference sequence). This CDR3 spans 16 amino acids.

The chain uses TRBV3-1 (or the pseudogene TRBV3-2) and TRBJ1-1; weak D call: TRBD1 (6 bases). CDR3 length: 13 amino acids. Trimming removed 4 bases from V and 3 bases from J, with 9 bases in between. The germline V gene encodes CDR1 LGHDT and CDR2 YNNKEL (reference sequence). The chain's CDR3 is CASSLQGYTEAFF. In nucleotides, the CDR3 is TGTGCCAGCAGCCTGCAGGGGTACACTGAAGCTTTCTTT.

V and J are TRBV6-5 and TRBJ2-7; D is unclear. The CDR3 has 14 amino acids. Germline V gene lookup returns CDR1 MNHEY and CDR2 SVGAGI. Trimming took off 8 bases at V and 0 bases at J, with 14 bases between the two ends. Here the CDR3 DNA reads TGTGCCAGCCGGGTTAGGTCTGCCTCCTACGAGCAGTACTTC. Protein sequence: CASRVRSASYEQYF.